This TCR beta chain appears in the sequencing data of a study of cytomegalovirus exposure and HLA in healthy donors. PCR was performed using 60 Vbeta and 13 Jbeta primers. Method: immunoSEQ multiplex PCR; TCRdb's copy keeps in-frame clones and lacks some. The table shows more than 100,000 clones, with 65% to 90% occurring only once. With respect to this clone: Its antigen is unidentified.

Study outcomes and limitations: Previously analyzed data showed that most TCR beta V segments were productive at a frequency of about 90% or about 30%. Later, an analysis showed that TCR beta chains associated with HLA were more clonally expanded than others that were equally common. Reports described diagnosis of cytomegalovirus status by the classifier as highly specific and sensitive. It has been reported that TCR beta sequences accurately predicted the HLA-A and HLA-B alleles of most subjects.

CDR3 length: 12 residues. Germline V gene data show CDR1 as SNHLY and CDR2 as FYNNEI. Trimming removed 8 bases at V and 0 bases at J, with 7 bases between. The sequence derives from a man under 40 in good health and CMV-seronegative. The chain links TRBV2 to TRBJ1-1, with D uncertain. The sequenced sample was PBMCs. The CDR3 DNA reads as TGTGCCAGCGTAGAGATGAACACTGAAGCTTTCTTT. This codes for CASVEMNTEAFF.